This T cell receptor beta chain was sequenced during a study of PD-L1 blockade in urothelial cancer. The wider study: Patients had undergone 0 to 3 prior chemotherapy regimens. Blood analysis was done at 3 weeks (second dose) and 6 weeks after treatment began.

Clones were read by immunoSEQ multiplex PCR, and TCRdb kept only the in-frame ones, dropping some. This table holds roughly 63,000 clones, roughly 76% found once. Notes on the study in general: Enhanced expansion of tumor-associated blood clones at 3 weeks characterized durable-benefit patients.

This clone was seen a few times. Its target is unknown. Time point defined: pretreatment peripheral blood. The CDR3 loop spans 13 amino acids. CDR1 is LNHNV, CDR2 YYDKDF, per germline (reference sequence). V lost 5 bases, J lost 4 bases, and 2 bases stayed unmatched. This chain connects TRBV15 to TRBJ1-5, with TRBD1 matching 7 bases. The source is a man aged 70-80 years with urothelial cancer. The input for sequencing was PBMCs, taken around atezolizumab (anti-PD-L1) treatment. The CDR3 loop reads CATSLDRNQPQHF. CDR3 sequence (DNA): TGTGCCACCAGCCTGGACAGGAATCAGCCCCAGCATTTT.